Sequencing of this T cell receptor (beta chain) was carried out in a study of OX40 agonist ivuxolimab in advanced cancers. V dropped 3 bases and J dropped 6 bases, with 8 bases sitting between them. Germline V gene data show CDR1 as SGHDN and CDR2 as FVKESK. This CDR3 has 13 residues. Here immunoSEQ multiplex PCR was the method, and the copy in TCRdb shows in-frame clones only, minus some. The sample lists under 80,000 clones; roughly 92% were seen once. The source of this sequence is an adult with an advanced solid tumor such as melanoma, head and neck, liver or kidney cancer. Here the sequenced sample was CD4+ or CD8+ T cells sorted from blood, taken in a trial of the OX40 agonist ivuxolimab. The chain couples TRBV14 to TRBJ2-2; D is ambiguous. The CDR3 loop is CASSQNLPGELFF. CDR3 DNA: TGTGCCAGCAGCCAGAATCTCCCCGGGGAGCTGTTTTTT.